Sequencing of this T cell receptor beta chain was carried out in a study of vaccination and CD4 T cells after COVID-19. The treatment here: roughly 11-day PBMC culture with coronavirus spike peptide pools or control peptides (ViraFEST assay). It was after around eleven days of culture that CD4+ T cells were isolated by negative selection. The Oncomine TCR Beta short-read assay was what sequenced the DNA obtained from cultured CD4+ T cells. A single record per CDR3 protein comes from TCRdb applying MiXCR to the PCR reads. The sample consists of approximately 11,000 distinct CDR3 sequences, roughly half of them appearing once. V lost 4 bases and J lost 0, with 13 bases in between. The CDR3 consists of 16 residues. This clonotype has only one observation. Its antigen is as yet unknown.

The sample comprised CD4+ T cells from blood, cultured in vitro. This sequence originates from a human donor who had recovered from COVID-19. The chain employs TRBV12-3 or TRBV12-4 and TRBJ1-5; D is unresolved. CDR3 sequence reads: CASSSVLGYSNQPQHF. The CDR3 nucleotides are TGTGCCAGCAGTTCGGTTTTGGGGTATAGCAATCAGCCCCAGCATTTT.